Following are 13 T cell receptor beta chains from one sample sequenced in a study of Graves' ophthalmopathy and Graves' hyperthyroidism. As the template, RNA transcripts were used to amplify TCR beta CDR3 regions. HTBI primers were used in a first-round RT-PCR, which preceded a second-round multiplex PCR. From the multiplex PCR reads, TCRdb called clonotypes with MiXCR, one entry per CDR3 protein. The data contain about 500,000 distinct CDR3 sequences, under 45% of them singletons. The sample consisted of peripheral blood or thyroid tissue (not recorded which). These receptors were taken from an adult man with Graves' hyperthyroidism.

This chain joins TRBV19 and TRBJ1-2, with D perhaps matching TRBD1 (6 bases). V was pared by 5 bases and J by 2 bases, with 18 bases between. The germline V gene has CDR1 LNHDA and CDR2 SQIVND (reference sequence). The CDR3 has 16 amino acids. The CDR3 nucleotides are TGTGCCAGTAGTCCAGCCCTGGGACAAGAGAACTATGGCTACACCTTC. Translated, it gives CASSPALGQENYGYTF.

The gene calls are TRBV12-3 or TRBV12-4 and TRBJ1-2; D remains unclear. CDR3 length: 17 amino acids. The V end was cut by 6 bases, the J end by 5 bases, with 25 bases between. The CDR3, as DNA: TGTGCCAGCAGCATAACCGGGCACCACTTAAGACAATATGGCTACACCTTC. Protein product: CASSITGHHLRQYGYTF.

In this sample, this clonotype turned up many times. The chain joins TRBV2 to TRBJ1-2, with 9 bases aligning to TRBD1. The germline CDR1 and CDR2 sequences are SNHLY and FYNNEI. This CDR3 is built from 16 residues. The J segment lost 4 bases and the V segment lost 6 bases, leaving 12 bases of the junction unmatched. CDR3 loop: CASRVTGTGRTYGYTF. The DNA for the CDR3 is TGTGCCAGCAGGGTTACCGGGACAGGGCGGACCTATGGCTACACCTTC.

There are many counts of this clonotype. CDR3 loop: CASSSHSPQQANVLTF. The CDR3 DNA follows: TGTGCCAGCAGTTCTCACAGTCCCCAACAGGCCAACGTCCTGACTTTC. V is TRBV12-3 or TRBV12-4 and J is TRBJ2-6; unclear D gene. The germline V and J ends were trimmed by 4 bases and 6 bases, with 16 bases remaining between them. CDR3 size: 16 residues.

Worth noting for this clonotype: It is likely a read error, because the conserved phenylalanine at the end of the CDR3 is missing. The V call is TRBV19, the J call TRBJ1-2, with 9 bases matching TRBD1. Germline V gene data show CDR1 as LNHDA and CDR2 as SQIVND (reference sequence). The CDR3 extends over 16 amino acids. The CDR3 bases are TGTGGCAGTAGTCCCGGCGGGACAGGGTCCAACTATGGCTACACCCTC. It specifies CGSSPGGTGSNYGYTL.

This clonotype was recorded many times. The V gene is TRBV20-1, the J gene TRBJ2-7; the match to TRBD2 covers 9 bases. CDR1 and CDR2 from the germline V gene are DFQATT and SNEGSKA (reference sequence). The J segment lost 4 bases and the V segment lost 3 bases, leaving 13 bases of the junction unmatched. The CDR3 is 16 amino acids. The CDR3 protein is CSASAGGRGDPYEQYF. The DNA for the CDR3 is TGCAGTGCTAGTGCGGGAGGGAGAGGGGATCCTTACGAGCAGTACTTC.

This clonotype occurred many times. This chain uses TRBV7-2 with TRBJ1-2; unclear D gene. Germline-derived CDR1 and CDR2 are SGHTA and FQGNSA. Trimming shortened V by 5 bases and J by 3 bases, and 19 bases separated the two germline ends. CDR3 length: 16 amino acids. The CDR3: CASSQISSGGYYGYTF. The CDR3 bases are TGTGCCAGCAGCCAGATATCTTCCGGAGGGTACTATGGCTACACCTTC. Supplemented by reference TRBV7-2 and TRBJ1-2, the full variable domain reads GAGVSQSPSNKVTEKGKDVELRCDPISGHTALYWYRQSLGQGLEFLIYFQGNSAPDKSGLPSDRFSAERTGGSVSTLTIQRTQQEDSAVYLCASSQISSGGYYGYTFGSGTRLTVV.

This clonotype was detected ten times or more. This rearrangement joins TRBV6-5 to TRBJ1-6; D is unclear. The V end lost 6 bases, the J end lost 9 bases, and 12 bases lay between the germline ends. The CDR3 spans 13 residues. The V gene's germline CDR1 is MNHEY and CDR2 SVGAGI. CDR3: CASSQPYGSPLHF. CDR3 in DNA: TGTGCCAGCAGCCAACCATACGGTTCACCCCTCCACTTT.

With respect to this clonotype: One end of the junction fails to match germline, which may point to a read error. V is TRBV7-9 and J is TRBJ1-4, with 7 bases identical to TRBD1. Germline assignment: CDR1 SEHNR and CDR2 FQNEAQ (reference sequence). CDR3 length: 16 residues. CDR3 nucleotides: TGCGCCAGCAGCCAAGACCCAGGGGGGGGAATTGAAAAACTGTTTTTT. This codes for CASSQDPGGGIEKLFF.

The table lists this clonotype with many counts. This chain uses TRBV14 with TRBJ1-5; D not resolved. In germline, CDR1 is SGHDN, CDR2 FVKESK. Trimming pared 1 base from V and 9 bases from J, leaving 10 bases between. The CDR3 sequence is 13 residues long. The CDR3 bases are TGTGCCAGCAGCCAAGCCCCCGAGAGGCCCCAGCATTTT. Protein sequence: CASSQAPERPQHF.

As concerns this clonotype: A read error is possible here, since a much larger clone lies one base away. The chain joins TRBV3-1 to TRBJ1-1; D remains ambiguous. CDR1 is LGHDT, CDR2 YNNKEL, per germline (reference sequence). The CDR3 sequence is 12 residues long. CDR3 sequence reads: CACSQGGREAFF. CDR3 coding DNA: TGTGCCTGCAGCCAAGGAGGGAGAGAAGCTTTCTTT. Complete variable domain (other parts from reference TRBV3-1 and TRBJ1-1): DTAVSQTPKYLVTQMGNDKSIKCEQNLGHDTMYWYKQDSKKFLKIMFSYNNKELIINETVPNRFSPKSPDKAHLNLHINSLELGDSAVYFCACSQGGREAFFGQGTRLTVV.

This sequence joins TRBV29-1 and TRBJ2-7, with 7 bases matching TRBD1. CDR3 length equals 12 residues. The germline CDR1 and CDR2 sequences are SQVTM and ANQGSEA. V lost 2 bases and J lost 6; bases outside the gene matches: 4. CDR3 in DNA: TGCAGCGTTGAAATACAGGGGCCCGAGCAGTACTTC. This gives the protein CSVEIQGPEQYF.

This clonotype showed up many times. This chain connects TRBV6-6 to TRBJ2-5; tentatively, D is TRBD1 or TRBD2 (5 bases each). Germline V gene data show CDR1 as MNHNY and CDR2 as SVGAGI (reference sequence). The CDR3 consists of 16 residues. Trimming cost V 6 bases and J 2 bases, with 19 bases left between them. CDR3 nucleotide sequence: TGTGCCAGCAGCCCGGCCTGGGGGTTGTGGCAAGAGACCCAGTACTTC. It yields the protein CASSPAWGLWQETQYF.